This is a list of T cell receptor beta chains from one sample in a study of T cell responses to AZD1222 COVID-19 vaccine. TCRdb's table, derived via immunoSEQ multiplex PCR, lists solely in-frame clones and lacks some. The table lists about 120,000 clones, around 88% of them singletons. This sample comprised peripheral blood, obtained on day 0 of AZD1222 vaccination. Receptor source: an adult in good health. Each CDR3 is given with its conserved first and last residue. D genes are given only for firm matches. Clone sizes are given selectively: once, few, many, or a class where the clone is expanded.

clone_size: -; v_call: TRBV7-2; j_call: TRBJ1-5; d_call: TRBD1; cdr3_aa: CASSTTGGAEQPQHF; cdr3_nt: TGTGCCAGCAGCACAACAGGGGGCGCGGAACAGCCCCAGCATTTT
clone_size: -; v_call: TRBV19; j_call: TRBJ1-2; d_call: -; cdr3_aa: CASSGNYGYTF; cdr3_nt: TGTGCCAGTAGTGGTAATTATGGCTACACCTTC
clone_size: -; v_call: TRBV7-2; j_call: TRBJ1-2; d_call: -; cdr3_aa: CASIQGRHGYTF; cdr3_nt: TGTGCCAGCATACAAGGGCGACATGGCTACACCTTC
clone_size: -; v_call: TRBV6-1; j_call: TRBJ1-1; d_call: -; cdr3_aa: CASSEGQLNTEAFF; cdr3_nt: TGTGCCAGCAGTGAAGGCCAGCTGAACACTGAAGCTTTCTTT
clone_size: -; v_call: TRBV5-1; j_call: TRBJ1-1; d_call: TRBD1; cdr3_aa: CASSLTGVDTEAFF; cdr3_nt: TGCGCCAGCAGCTTGACAGGGGTGGACACTGAAGCTTTCTTT
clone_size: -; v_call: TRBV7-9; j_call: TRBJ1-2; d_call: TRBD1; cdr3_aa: CASSPDPGQYYGYTF; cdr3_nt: TGTGCCAGCAGCCCTGACCCGGGACAGTACTATGGCTACACCTTC
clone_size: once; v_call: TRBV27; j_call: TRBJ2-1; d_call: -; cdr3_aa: CASSLYGLGAYNEQFF; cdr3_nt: TGTGCCAGCAGTTTATATGGGCTCGGGGCCTACAATGAGCAGTTCTTC
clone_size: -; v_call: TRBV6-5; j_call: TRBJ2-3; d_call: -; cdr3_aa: CATRAGTTDTQYF; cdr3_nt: TGTGCCACCCGGGCGGGGACCACAGATACGCAGTATTTT
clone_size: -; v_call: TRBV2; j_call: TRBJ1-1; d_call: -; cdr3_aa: CASSELVGAGTEAFF; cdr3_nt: TGTGCCAGCAGTGAACTCGTGGGGGCAGGCACTGAAGCTTTCTTT
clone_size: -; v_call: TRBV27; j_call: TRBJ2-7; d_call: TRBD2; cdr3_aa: CASSPGLAALSEQYF; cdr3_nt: TGTGCCAGCAGTCCCGGACTAGCGGCTCTCTCCGAGCAGTACTTC
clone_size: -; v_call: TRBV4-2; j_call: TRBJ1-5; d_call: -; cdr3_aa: CASSQDRGGDYSNQPQHF; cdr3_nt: TGTGCCAGCAGCCAAGATAGGGGGGGAGATTATAGCAATCAGCCCCAGCATTTT
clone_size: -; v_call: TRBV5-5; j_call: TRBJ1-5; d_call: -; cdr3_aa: CASSPRDSNQPQHF; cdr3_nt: TGTGCCAGCAGCCCAAGGGACAGCAATCAGCCCCAGCATTTT
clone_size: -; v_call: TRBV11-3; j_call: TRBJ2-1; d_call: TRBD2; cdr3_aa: CASSGGLAGGRNEQFF; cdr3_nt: TGTGCCAGCAGCGGAGGACTAGCGGGAGGTAGGAATGAGCAGTTCTTC
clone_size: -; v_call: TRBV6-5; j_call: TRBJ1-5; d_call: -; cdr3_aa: CASSYFADQPQHF; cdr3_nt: TGTGCCAGCAGTTACTTTGCCGATCAGCCCCAGCATTTT
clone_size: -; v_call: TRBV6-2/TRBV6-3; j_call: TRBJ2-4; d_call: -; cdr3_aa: CASSPRGEAKNIQYF; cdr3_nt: TGTGCCAGCAGTCCGCGTGGAGAAGCCAAAAACATTCAGTACTTC
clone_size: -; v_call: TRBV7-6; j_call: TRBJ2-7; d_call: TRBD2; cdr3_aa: CASSPQPPGTSGRAREQYF; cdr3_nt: TGTGCCAGCAGCCCCCAGCCTCCCGGGACTAGCGGGAGGGCCCGCGAGCAGTACTTC
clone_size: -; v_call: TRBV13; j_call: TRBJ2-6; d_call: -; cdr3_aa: CAIGSGANVLTF; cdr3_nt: TGTGCCATAGGCTCTGGGGCCAACGTCCTGACTTTC
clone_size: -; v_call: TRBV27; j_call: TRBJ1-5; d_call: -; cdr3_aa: CASSPPGGQPQHF; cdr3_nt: TGTGCCAGCAGTCCTCCGGGCGGACAGCCCCAGCATTTT
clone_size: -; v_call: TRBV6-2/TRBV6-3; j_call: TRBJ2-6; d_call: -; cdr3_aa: CASSYSEKSGQGANVLTF; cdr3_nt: TGTGCCAGCAGTTACTCGGAGAAGTCAGGACAGGGGGCCAACGTCCTGACTTTC
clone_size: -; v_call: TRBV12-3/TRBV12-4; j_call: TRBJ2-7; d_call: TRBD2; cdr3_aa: CASSSWGGYEQYF; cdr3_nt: TGTGCCAGCAGCTCCTGGGGGGGATACGAGCAGTACTTC